These 27 T cell receptor beta chains originate from one sample sequenced in a study of T cells after yellow fever vaccination. TCRdb processed the 5' RACE reads anew with MiXCR; each CDR3 protein has one entry. The sample has 500,000 to 700,000 distinct CDR3 sequences, under 25% seen once; the top ten hold more than 13%. The material sequenced was PBMCs, taken 15 days after the yellow fever booster vaccination. These TCRs come from a man younger than 45 who received the YFV17D yellow fever vaccine.

V gene TRBV11-2 combines with J gene TRBJ1-2; no definite D call. The germline gives CDR1 SGHAT, CDR2 FQNNGV. Between the trimmed V and J ends, which lost 0 bases and 7 bases, there was a span of 6 bases. CDR3 size: 12 residues. In nucleotides, the CDR3 is TGTGCCAGCAGCTTAGATAGGTCTGGCTACACCTTC. It specifies CASSLDRSGYTF.

This clonotype was counted only a few times. In nucleotides, the CDR3 is TGTGCCAGTTCCGTAGAGGTGGATGAAAAACTGTTTTTT. Translating it yields CASSVEVDEKLFF. V and J are TRBV10-3 and TRBJ1-4; D gene ambiguous. Germline V gene sequence: CDR1 ENHRY, CDR2 SYGVKD. There are 13 residues in the CDR3. The V and J ends lost 10 bases and 6 bases respectively, with 15 bases between them.

This clonotype has more than one count but fewer than ten. The rearrangement joins TRBV7-2 to TRBJ2-5; 9 bases map to TRBD1. The CDR3 covers 16 residues. CDR1 is SGHTA and CDR2 is FQGNSA in the germline V gene. V gave up 0 bases and J gave up 2 bases; unmatched junction bases: 4. CDR3 protein: CASSLAGTGLQETQYF. The CDR3 nucleotides are TGTGCCAGCAGCTTAGCCGGGACAGGGCTTCAAGAGACCCAGTACTTC.

The gene calls are TRBV6-2 or TRBV6-3 and TRBJ2-1; 12 positions match TRBD2. The CDR3 totals 18 residues. Germline CDR1 MNHEY, CDR2 SVGEGT. V was clipped by 0 bases and J by 8 bases; unmatched bases: 11. CDR3 DNA sequence: TGTGCCAGCAGTTACTCCCCCCTGACTAGCGGGAGTAGGGATGAGCAGTTCTTC. Translated, it gives CASSYSPLTSGSRDEQFF.

The chain joins TRBV5-5 to TRBJ2-1; unclear D gene. Germline CDR1 is SGHKS and CDR2 is YYEKEE (reference sequence). The CDR3 runs to 14 residues. Between the trimmed V and J ends, which lost 1 base and 8 bases, there was a span of 13 bases. The CDR3 DNA sequence: TGTGCCAGCAGCTTGCTGCCGGCCGCCGATGAGCAGTTCTTC. It specifies CASSLLPAADEQFF.

This clonotype has a handful of counts. This sequence joins TRBV7-2 and TRBJ2-2; possibly TRBD1 for D (6 bases). The CDR3 runs to 16 residues. CDR1 is SGHTA and CDR2 is FQGNSA in the germline V gene. Trimming took 1 base from V and 2 from J, leaving 11 bases between them. The CDR3 spells CASSLDGRGNTGELFF. The CDR3 coding sequence is TGTGCCAGCAGCTTAGACGGCAGGGGAAACACCGGGGAGCTGTTTTTT.

This chain uses TRBV12-3 or TRBV12-4 with TRBJ2-5; perhaps TRBD1 as D (5 bases). Deletions cut 6 bases from V and 7 bases from J, with 18 bases between. CDR3 length equals 14 residues. The DNA for the CDR3 is TGTGCCAGCAGCCCAGAGTATCAGGGTGGGACCCAGTACTTC. As protein: CASSPEYQGGTQYF.

This clonotype was detected a few times. V and J are TRBV9 and TRBJ2-3; D gene uncertain. The CDR3 spans 13 residues. V lost 1 base and J 6 bases, leaving 9 bases between the germline ends. CDR1 and CDR2 (germline): SGDLS, YYNGEE. DNA for the CDR3: TGTGCCAGCAGCGTATTTCTAGGGGATACGCAGTATTTT. Protein sequence: CASSVFLGDTQYF. Drawing the rest from reference TRBV9 and TRBJ2-3, the complete variable domain is DSGVTQTPKHLITATGQRVTLRCSPRSGDLSVYWYQQSLDQGLQFLIQYYNGEERAKGNILERFSAQQFPDLHSELNLSSLELGDSALYFCASSVFLGDTQYFGPGTRLTVL.

The chain carries TRBV5-1 and TRBJ2-1, with a weak D call TRBD1 (6 bases). The CDR3 has 14 amino acids. Trimming shortened V by 6 bases and J by 2 bases, and 12 bases separated the two germline ends. CDR1 is SGHRS, CDR2 YFSETQ, per germline. The CDR3, as DNA: TGCGCCAGCAACTCGGGACACCCCTACAATGAGCAGTTCTTC. The encoded protein is CASNSGHPYNEQFF.

This clonotype was seen only a few times. The rearrangement links TRBV20-1 to TRBJ2-1; D uncertain. Germline V gives CDR1 DFQATT, CDR2 SNEGSKA (reference sequence). The CDR3 loop spans 15 amino acids. The germline V and J ends were trimmed by 3 bases and 5 bases, with 17 bases remaining between them. Here the CDR3 reads CSASSPSGRHNEQFF. In nucleotides, the CDR3 is TGCAGTGCTAGTTCCCCTTCGGGCAGACACAATGAGCAGTTCTTC.

In its sample, this clonotype was seen a few times. The chain carries TRBV5-1 and TRBJ2-3; unclear D gene. The CDR3 has 14 amino acids. The germline V and J ends were trimmed by 8 bases and 7 bases, with 20 bases remaining between them. Per germline, CDR1 SGHRS and CDR2 YFSETQ. CDR3 residues: CARQTTGTVYTQYF. CDR3 nucleotides: TGCGCCAGACAAACGACTGGAACCGTGTATACGCAGTATTTT.

This clonotype was observed a few times. The chain carries TRBV20-1 and TRBJ2-7; D remains unclear. This CDR3 region has 13 residues. Between the trimmed V and J ends, which lost 6 bases and 1 base, there was a span of 13 bases. From germline, CDR1 is DFQATT and CDR2 SNEGSKA (reference sequence). In DNA, the CDR3 is TGCAGTGCGATTAGGACCGCTTCCTACGAGCAGTACTTC. Translating it yields CSAIRTASYEQYF.

As concerns this clonotype: One junction end disagrees with the germline gene, perhaps due to a read error. The genes are TRBV2 and TRBJ2-4; tentative D call: TRBD2 (6 bases). This CDR3 spans 18 amino acids. Germline CDR1 SNHLY, CDR2 FYNNEI. CDR3 bases: TGTACCAGCAGTTTCGGTACGGCGGGAATTCTAGCCAAAAACATTCAGTACTTC. It encodes CTSSFGTAGILAKNIQYF.

The rearrangement uses TRBV15 and TRBJ2-1; 9 nucleotides line up with TRBD2. The CDR3 totals 15 residues. Unmatched junction bases numbered 10, after V lost 8 bases and J lost 5 bases. The germline V gene has CDR1 LNHNV and CDR2 YYDKDF (reference sequence). CDR3 DNA sequence: TGTGCCACCGCACGCGGGACTAGCAAAGACAATGAGCAGTTCTTC. Its protein is CATARGTSKDNEQFF.

This clonotype showed up just a few times. This chain uses TRBV12-3 or TRBV12-4 with TRBJ2-1; D is possibly TRBD1 (5 bases). The CDR3 totals 14 residues. V lost 5 bases to trimming and J lost 2 bases, with 10 bases between them. The CDR3 coding sequence is TGTGCCAGCAGTGGACAACTAACCTACAATGAGCAGTTCTTC. This encodes CASSGQLTYNEQFF.

This clonotype was counted between two and nine times. The rearrangement uses TRBV7-2 and TRBJ1-5; D unresolved. The CDR3 loop spans 12 amino acids. V dropped 5 bases and J dropped 10 bases, with 12 bases sitting between them. Germline V gene sequence: CDR1 SGHTA, CDR2 FQGNSA. The CDR3 coding sequence is TGTGCCAGCAGCCCTCCTGCCCAACCCCAGCATTTT. Translating it yields CASSPPAQPQHF.

The rearrangement joins TRBV5-6 to TRBJ2-7; D might be TRBD2 (6 bases). CDR1 is SGHDT and CDR2 is YYEEEE in the germline V gene. The CDR3 is 14 amino acids. V gave up 4 bases and J gave up 1 base, with 12 bases separating them. The CDR3 protein is CASSPPRESYEQYF. In DNA form, the CDR3 reads TGTGCCAGCAGCCCCCCACGGGAGTCCTACGAGCAGTACTTC.

The chain couples TRBV19 to TRBJ2-5, with 9 nucleotides matching TRBD1. Looked up from germline, CDR1 is LNHDA and CDR2 is SQIVND (reference sequence). The CDR3 length is 15 residues. Trimming cost V 4 bases and J 5 bases; bases outside gene matches: 8. The CDR3 sequence: CASSTPGQGSETQYF. In DNA form, the CDR3 reads TGTGCCAGTAGTACACCGGGACAGGGATCGGAGACCCAGTACTTC.

The chain carries TRBV12-3 or TRBV12-4 and TRBJ1-5, with TRBD1 as a possible D gene (5 bases). This CDR3 is built from 16 residues. Trimming stripped 5 bases from V and 4 bases from J, with 18 bases between. As DNA, the CDR3 is TGTGCCAGCAGTCACGAGACAGCCTCTATAAATCAGCCCCAGCATTTT. Translating it yields CASSHETASINQPQHF.

The chain is built from TRBV7-8 and TRBJ2-7, with D possibly matching TRBD2 (5 bases). Trimming pared 5 bases from V and 2 bases from J, leaving 13 bases between. The CDR3 contains 14 residues. CDR1 SGHVS and CDR2 FQNEAQ come from the germline V gene. CDR3 loop: CASSRGVGAYEQYF. The CDR3 DNA follows: TGTGCCAGCAGCCGGGGAGTCGGGGCCTACGAGCAGTACTTC. The full variable domain, in which reference TRBV7-8 and TRBJ2-7 provide the parts outside the CDR3, is GAGVSQSPRYKVAKRGQDVALRCDPISGHVSLFWYQQALGQGPEFLTYFQNEAQLDKSGLPSDRFFAERPEGSVSTLKIQRTQQEDSAVYLCASSRGVGAYEQYFGPGTRLTVT.

The rearrangement uses TRBV6-5 and TRBJ2-3; the D is unclear. The germline V and J ends were trimmed by 9 bases and 6 bases, with 13 bases remaining between them. The germline gives CDR1 MNHEY, CDR2 SVGAGI. This CDR3 is built from 12 residues. CDR3 in DNA: TGTGCCAGTAGCATGAATCTGGATACGCAGTATTTT. Its translation is CASSMNLDTQYF.

This clonotype has only a few counts. The genes are TRBV6-2 or TRBV6-3 and TRBJ2-6; the D gene is possibly TRBD1 (6 bases). The V and J ends lost 7 bases and 4 bases respectively, with 20 bases between them. Per germline, CDR1 MNHEY and CDR2 SVGEGT. This CDR3 has 17 amino acids. The CDR3 coding sequence is TGTGCCAGCAATGCTCCGGGACACTCATCCGGGGCCAACGTCCTGACTTTC. As protein: CASNAPGHSSGANVLTF.

This clonotype occurred a few times. The chain is built from TRBV20-1 and TRBJ2-1, with D possibly TRBD2 on 6 matching bases. Trimming pared 0 bases from V and 9 bases from J, leaving 12 bases between. The length of the CDR3 is 13 residues. Germline V gene lookup returns CDR1 DFQATT and CDR2 SNEGSKA (reference sequence). In DNA form, the CDR3 reads TGCAGTGCTAGAGAATCCGGGACTCCTGAGCAGTTCTTC. It specifies CSARESGTPEQFF.

Only a few counts were recorded for this clonotype. This chain uses TRBV29-1 with TRBJ2-3; D possibly corresponds to TRBD2 (5 bases). The CDR3 length is 15 residues. CDR1 is SQVTM and CDR2 is ANQGSEA in the germline V gene. Trimming took off 5 bases at V and 4 bases at J, with 19 bases between the two ends. The CDR3 loop is CSVSSLVGKADTQYF. CDR3 DNA: TGCAGCGTTTCCTCTTTAGTCGGGAAGGCAGATACGCAGTATTTT.

CDR3 sequence reads: CASSVGPSSLVGEQYF. CDR3 nucleotide sequence: TGTGCCAGCAGCGTAGGCCCTAGCTCGCTTGTGGGGGAGCAGTACTTC. The chain uses TRBV9 and TRBJ2-7; D is possibly TRBD2 (5 bases). The CDR3 is 16 amino acids. Germline V CDR1 and CDR2: SGDLS, YYNGEE. The V gene lost 0 bases and the J gene lost 7 bases, with 20 bases spanning the gap.

The chain has TRBV24-1 and TRBJ2-3; 7 bases match TRBD1. V was pared by 3 bases and J by 3 bases, with 8 bases of the junction left unmatched. The CDR3 spans 16 residues. In germline, CDR1 is KGHDR, CDR2 SFDVKD. The DNA for the CDR3 is TGTGCCACCAGTGATAAGGACAGGAGAAGGACAGATACGCAGTATTTT. Amino acids: CATSDKDRRRTDTQYF.

J is TRBJ2-7 and V is TRBV11-2; 8 bases fit TRBD2. Germline CDR1 is SGHAT and CDR2 is FQNNGV. This CDR3 contains 15 residues. J was trimmed by 4 bases and V by 0 bases; bases with no gene match: 5. The CDR3 bases are TGTGCCAGCAGCTTAGATGTCGGGAGGGCGTACGAGCAGTACTTC. Translation: CASSLDVGRAYEQYF.